The rows below give T cell receptor beta chains drawn from one sample of a study of shared clonotypes between healthy human individuals. Profiling relied on immunoSEQ multiplex PCR, and the TCRdb table lists in-frame clones only, not all of them. The data show roughly 640,000 clones, roughly 97% seen once. Sample: naive CD4+ T cells sorted from blood. The origin of the receptors is a woman aged 25 to 39 in good health. The CDR3 runs from the conserved cysteine through the conserved F or W. Fields, in order: D gene, J gene, clone size, V gene, CDR3 protein, CDR3 DNA. D genes are given only for firm matches. Some rows mark clone size as missing; the rest say once, few, many or name a class of expanded clone.

>NA|TRBJ2-3|once|TRBV11-2
CASSLGGDTQYF
TGTGCCAGCAGCTTGGGCGGAGATACGCAGTATTTT
>TRBD1|TRBJ1-5|NA|TRBV28
CASSLWAGQGLNQPQHF
TGTGCCAGCAGTTTATGGGCGGGACAGGGCCTAAATCAGCCCCAGCATTTT
>NA|TRBJ1-4|NA|TRBV28
CASSFYRFANEKLFF
TGTGCCAGCAGTTTTTACAGATTCGCCAATGAAAAACTGTTTTTT
>NA|TRBJ2-3|NA|TRBV9
CASSVDAGSTDTQYF
TGTGCCAGCAGCGTAGATGCGGGGAGCACAGATACGCAGTATTTT
>NA|TRBJ1-2|NA|TRBV9
CASSLGRSLNYGYTF
TGTGCCAGCAGCCTTGGACGGAGTTTAAACTATGGCTACACCTTC
>NA|TRBJ2-3|NA|TRBV18
CASSLEWRTDTQYF
TGTGCCAGCTCACTCGAATGGCGCACAGATACGCAGTATTTT
>NA|TRBJ2-7|NA|TRBV27
CASSSARGHYEQYF
TGTGCCAGCAGTTCCGCCAGGGGCCATTACGAGCAGTACTTC
>NA|TRBJ1-4|once|TRBV28
CASVRGHNEKLFF
TGTGCCAGCGTACGGGGGCATAATGAAAAACTGTTTTTT
>NA|TRBJ2-3|NA|TRBV5-4
CASSASTDTQYF
TGTGCCAGCAGCGCTAGCACAGATACGCAGTATTTT
>NA|TRBJ2-7|NA|TRBV6-5
CASSSRQPPYEQYF
TGTGCCAGCAGTTCAAGGCAGCCTCCCTACGAGCAGTACTTC
>TRBD2|TRBJ2-7|NA|TRBV5-1
CASSPWTSGYEQYF
TGCGCCAGCAGCCCCTGGACTAGCGGCTACGAGCAGTACTTC
>NA|TRBJ2-2|once|TRBV5-5
CASSLHEIRNTGELFF
TGTGCCAGCAGCTTGCACGAGATTAGGAACACCGGGGAGCTGTTTTTT
>TRBD1|TRBJ2-2|NA|TRBV11-3
CASSLQGAAGELFF
TGTGCCAGCAGCTTACAGGGGGCCGCCGGGGAGCTGTTTTTT
>NA|TRBJ2-3|NA|TRBV2
CASTARKGLDPDTQYF
TGTGCCAGCACTGCCCGGAAGGGATTGGACCCAGATACGCAGTATTTT
>TRBD2|TRBJ2-7|NA|TRBV5-1
CASRLAGTYEQYF
TGCGCCAGCAGACTAGCGGGAACCTACGAGCAGTACTTC
>NA|TRBJ1-5|NA|TRBV28
CASSLGNNQPQHF
TGTGCCAGCAGTTTAGGCAATAATCAGCCCCAGCATTTT
>TRBD2|TRBJ2-1|NA|TRBV5-6
CASSLAGGSPYNEQFF
TGTGCCAGCAGCTTGGCTGGCGGGAGCCCCTACAATGAGCAGTTCTTC
>TRBD1|TRBJ1-4|NA|TRBV5-1
CASSLGQGGEKLFF
TGCGCCAGCAGCTTGGGGCAGGGGGGTGAAAAACTGTTTTTT
>NA|TRBJ1-1|NA|TRBV9
CASSPHGGDTEAFF
TGTGCCAGCAGCCCCCATGGGGGCGACACTGAAGCTTTCTTT
>NA|TRBJ1-2|NA|TRBV5-4
CASSLRGFIYGYTF
TGTGCCAGCAGCCTTCGGGGGTTCATCTATGGCTACACCTTC
>TRBD2|TRBJ2-1|once|TRBV14
CASSKLTSGTYNEQFF
TGTGCCAGCAGCAAACTGACTAGCGGGACTTACAATGAGCAGTTCTTC
>NA|TRBJ2-3|NA|TRBV5-1
CASSLGGVGDTQYF
TGCGCCAGCAGCTTGGGCGGGGTCGGAGATACGCAGTATTTT
>TRBD1|TRBJ1-5|once|TRBV5-4
CASSLRRFDRGLDQPQHF
TGTGCCAGCAGCTTAAGGCGATTTGACAGGGGGTTGGATCAGCCCCAGCATTTT
>NA|TRBJ2-3|once|TRBV13
CASSSNTDTQYF
TGTGCCAGCTCCTCGAACACAGATACGCAGTATTTT
>NA|TRBJ1-3|once|TRBV6-1
CAARTYSGNTIYF
TGTGCCGCGAGGACTTACTCTGGAAACACCATATATTTT
>TRBD2|TRBJ2-2|NA|TRBV5-4
CASSFATSGNTGELFF
TGTGCCAGCAGCTTCGCGACTAGCGGGAACACCGGGGAGCTGTTTTTT
>NA|TRBJ1-6|once|TRBV6-5
CASSYGASSYNSPLHF
TGTGCCAGCAGTTACGGGGCCAGCTCCTATAATTCACCCCTCCACTTT
>NA|TRBJ2-1|NA|TRBV10-3
CAISDSRVNNEQFF
TGTGCCATCAGTGACTCTCGGGTCAACAATGAGCAGTTCTTC
>TRBD2|TRBJ2-7|NA|TRBV27
CASRGLGGTYEQYF
TGTGCCAGCAGGGGACTAGGGGGGACCTACGAGCAGTACTTC
>TRBD1|TRBJ2-2|NA|TRBV5-1
CASSLWTGTGELFF
TGCGCCAGCAGCTTGTGGACAGGGACCGGGGAGCTGTTTTTT
>TRBD2|TRBJ2-7|NA|TRBV19
CASSLASGSIPGEQYF
TGTGCCAGTAGTTTGGCTAGCGGGAGCATTCCCGGCGAGCAGTACTTC
>TRBD2|TRBJ2-5|NA|TRBV5-1
CASSLAGSQTQYF
TGCGCCAGCAGCTTAGCGGGAAGTCAGACCCAGTACTTC
>NA|TRBJ1-1|NA|TRBV6-5
CASKRNTEAFF
TGTGCCAGCAAAAGAAACACTGAAGCTTTCTTT
>NA|TRBJ2-7|NA|TRBV5-1
CASSLSGDEQYF
TGCGCCAGCAGCTTGTCCGGGGACGAGCAGTACTTC
>NA|TRBJ1-5|NA|TRBV29-1
CSVGKGRNQPQHF
TGCAGCGTTGGTAAAGGGCGAAATCAGCCCCAGCATTTT
>TRBD1|TRBJ1-4|once|TRBV4-1
CASSREKTGAGEKLFF
TGCGCCAGCAGCCGAGAAAAGACAGGGGCCGGCGAAAAACTGTTTTTT
>TRBD1|TRBJ1-4|NA|TRBV28
CASSSDRVSNEKLFF
TGTGCCAGCAGTTCGGACAGGGTTTCAAACGAAAAACTGTTTTTT
>NA|TRBJ2-2|NA|TRBV27
CASKRQVNTGELFF
TGTGCCAGCAAACGCCAGGTGAACACCGGGGAGCTGTTTTTT
>TRBD1|TRBJ2-6|NA|TRBV5-1
CASSTPDRGPTGANVLTF
TGCGCCAGCAGCACACCGGACAGGGGACCAACCGGGGCCAACGTCCTGACTTTC
>NA|TRBJ1-5|NA|TRBV11-3
CASSSEGECNQPQHF
TGTGCCAGCAGCTCAGAGGGGGAATGCAATCAGCCCCAGCATTTT
>NA|TRBJ2-7|NA|TRBV6-1
CASRLGLYEQYF
TGTGCCAGCAGACTGGGACTTTACGAGCAGTACTTC
>NA|TRBJ1-4|NA|TRBV4-1
CASSQRGRGLYTEKLFF
TGCGCCAGCAGCCAGAGAGGTAGGGGTTTGTATACCGAAAAACTGTTTTTT
>TRBD1|TRBJ2-7|NA|TRBV10-1
CASSESGQGTNEQYF
TGCGCCAGCAGTGAGTCAGGACAGGGGACCAACGAGCAGTACTTC
>NA|TRBJ2-5|NA|TRBV7-3
CASSLAGPKETQYF
TGTGCCAGCAGCTTGGCAGGCCCAAAAGAGACCCAGTACTTC
>NA|TRBJ1-2|once|TRBV6-5
CASSQGDGYTF
TGTGCCAGCAGTCAGGGCGATGGCTACACCTTC
>TRBD2|TRBJ2-7|NA|TRBV15
CATSRDLIGTAGGSYEQYF
TGTGCCACCAGCAGAGATCTCATCGGTACAGCGGGAGGGTCCTACGAGCAGTACTTC
>NA|TRBJ1-2|NA|TRBV5-4
CASSSGRAAGSYGYTF
TGTGCCAGCAGCTCTGGACGGGCAGCCGGGAGCTATGGCTACACCTTC
>NA|TRBJ2-6|NA|TRBV7-7
CASSDSGVRSGANVLTF
TGTGCCAGCAGCGACTCAGGGGTCCGCTCTGGGGCCAACGTCCTGACTTTC
>NA|TRBJ2-5|NA|TRBV2
CASSTGLETQYF
TGTGCCAGCAGTACAGGGTTGGAGACCCAGTACTTC
>TRBD2|TRBJ2-2|NA|TRBV4-1
CASSQGALAGATGELFF
TGCGCCAGCAGCCAAGGGGCACTAGCGGGAGCCACCGGGGAGCTGTTTTTT
>NA|TRBJ2-7|few|TRBV16
CASSGRREQYF
TGTGCCAGCAGCGGGAGGAGGGAGCAGTACTTC
>NA|TRBJ1-4|NA|TRBV6-5
CASSPGLWAGRELFF
TGTGCCAGCAGCCCCGGCCTCTGGGCCGGGCGAGAACTGTTTTTT
>NA|TRBJ2-5|few|TRBV6-5
CASRFPPSETQYF
TGTGCCAGCCGGTTCCCCCCCTCCGAGACCCAGTACTTC
>NA|TRBJ1-5|NA|TRBV11-2
CASSLNDQPQHF
TGTGCCAGCAGCCTGAACGATCAGCCCCAGCATTTT
>NA|TRBJ1-2|NA|TRBV9
CASSGPRQGYGYTF
TGTGCCAGCAGCGGCCCCCGTCAGGGGTATGGCTACACCTTC
>NA|TRBJ2-1|NA|TRBV4-1
CASSQGPGRYNEQFF
TGCGCCAGCAGCCAAGGACCGGGACGATACAATGAGCAGTTCTTC
>TRBD2|TRBJ2-7|NA|TRBV28
CASSLRGGNEQYF
TGTGCCAGCAGTTTAAGGGGAGGGAACGAGCAGTACTTC
>NA|TRBJ2-1|NA|TRBV30
CAWKEGNEQFF
TGTGCCTGGAAGGAGGGCAATGAGCAGTTCTTC
>NA|TRBJ1-5|NA|TRBV28
CASSFGRIETQHF
TGTGCCAGCAGTTTCGGACGGATCGAGACCCAGCATTTT